Listed here is a single T cell receptor (beta chain). CDR3 length: 17 residues. Trimming shortened V by 7 bases and J by 0 bases, and 21 bases separated the two germline ends. Germline V gene sequence: CDR1 MNHEY, CDR2 SMNVEV (reference sequence). These data belong to a study of control samples from healthy donors and cancer patients. Profiling relied on immunoSEQ multiplex PCR, and the TCRdb table lists in-frame clones only, not all of them. The sample has approximately 120,000 clones, 90% seen once. V usage is TRBV27 and J usage is TRBJ1-1, with D tentatively TRBD1 (5 bases). The clonotype comes from a human donor in good health. The donor label of this sample is uncertain. Sequenced: blood. In nucleotides, the CDR3 is TGTGCCAGCACCCCTTGGGCAGGGCTAGGGATGAACACTGAAGCTTTCTTT. Protein: CASTPWAGLGMNTEAFF.